What follows are 14 T cell receptor beta chains derived from one specimen sequenced in a study of blood T cell repertoires in COVID-19. Generated by immunoSEQ multiplex PCR, the TCRdb table keeps only in-frame clones and is missing some. Here the sample spans approximately 140,000 clones, roughly 90% being singletons. The sequencing input was PBMCs or T cells enriched from blood (not recorded which). These receptors were collected from a woman in her thirties or forties who had been exposed to COVID-19.

The chain employs TRBV3-1 (or the pseudogene TRBV3-2) and TRBJ2-2, with 7 bases identical to TRBD1. Germline lookup yields CDR1 LGHDT and CDR2 YNNKEL (reference sequence). V trimming: 2 bases; J trimming: 9 bases; junction bases outside the gene matches: 9. This CDR3 is built from 15 residues. The CDR3 DNA sequence: TGTGCCAGCAGCCAAAGGACAGGCCATTCCTGGGAGCTGTTTTTT. This translates into CASSQRTGHSWELFF.

Only one count was recorded for this clone. This sequence joins TRBV14 and TRBJ1-1; D remains unclear. Germline CDR1 is SGHDN and CDR2 is FVKESK. Trimming cost V 1 base and J 6 bases, with 9 bases left between them. This CDR3 is built from 13 residues. The CDR3: CASSQVAGAEAFF. The CDR3 DNA is TGTGCCAGCAGCCAAGTAGCCGGGGCTGAAGCTTTCTTT.

J is TRBJ2-1 and V is TRBV28; TRBD2 aligns across 9 bases. The CDR3 has 19 residues. V lost 6 bases to trimming and J lost 4 bases; unmatched junction nucleotides: 19. Germline CDR1 is MDHEN and CDR2 is SYDVKM. This CDR3 is CASRPTLVREGTLYNEQFF. The CDR3, as DNA: TGTGCCAGCAGGCCCACCCTTGTGCGGGAGGGTACCTTATACAATGAGCAGTTCTTC.

The chain combines TRBV5-1 with TRBJ1-5, with a possible D match to TRBD1 (6 bases). Trimming cost V 2 bases and J 5 bases, with 11 bases left between them. CDR1 is SGHRS and CDR2 is YFSETQ in the germline V gene. The CDR3 has 14 residues. CDR3 loop: CASSLQGNDQPQHF. The CDR3 DNA is TGCGCCAGCAGCTTACAGGGTAACGATCAGCCCCAGCATTTT.

The CDR3 region has the DNA TGTGCCAGCAGTGAAAGAAGGGGGCTGAACACTGAAGCTTTCTTT. Translated: CASSERRGLNTEAFF. The chain joins TRBV6-1 to TRBJ1-1; 7 nucleotides match TRBD1. This CDR3 has 15 amino acids. The V gene end was trimmed by 2 bases and the J gene end by 0 bases; junction bases not matched to a gene: 3. Per germline, CDR1 MNHNS and CDR2 SASEGT.

This chain connects TRBV10-3 to TRBJ1-3; 8 nucleotides match TRBD1. The V segment lost 5 bases and the J segment 1 base; nucleotides outside the gene matches: 7. This CDR3 spans 16 amino acids. Germline CDR1 is ENHRY and CDR2 is SYGVKD. This chain's CDR3 is CAISSQDRVSGNTIYF. The DNA for the CDR3 is TGTGCCATCAGTTCACAGGACAGGGTTTCTGGAAACACCATATATTTT.

V gene TRBV5-6 combines with J gene TRBJ1-4; TRBD1 matches 9 bases. The germline gives CDR1 SGHDT, CDR2 YYEEEE. Trimming cost V 2 bases and J 4 bases; bases outside gene matches: 12. This CDR3 spans 18 amino acids. DNA for the CDR3: TGTGCCAGCAGCTTTTTGGGACAGGGAAAACTTATTAATGAAAAACTGTTTTTT. This translates into CASSFLGQGKLINEKLFF. Variable domain in full (rest from reference TRBV5-6 and TRBJ1-4): DAGVTQSPTHLIKTRGQQVTLRCSPKSGHDTVSWYQQALGQGPQFIFQYYEEEERQRGNFPDRFSGHQFPNYSSELNVNALLLGDSALYLCASSFLGQGKLINEKLFFGSGTQLSVL.

This clone appeared a single time. V and J are TRBV19 and TRBJ1-1, with 9 bases aligning to TRBD1. Trimming at V came to 3 bases and at J to 0 bases, leaving 8 bases not matched to a gene. Looked up from germline, CDR1 is LNHDA and CDR2 is SQIVND (reference sequence). The CDR3 runs to 17 residues. The CDR3, as DNA: TGTGCCAGTAGTATTTTCCCGGGACAGGGAGTGAACACTGAAGCTTTCTTT. It encodes CASSIFPGQGVNTEAFF.

V usage is TRBV6-5 and J usage is TRBJ2-7; 7 bases are a match to TRBD2. The CDR3 covers 15 residues. Germline CDR1 reads MNHEY; CDR2 reads SVGAGI. With 2 bases clipped from V and 2 bases from J, the junction kept 6 bases outside the gene matches. The chain's CDR3 is CASSYDQRGPYEQYF. CDR3 bases: TGTGCCAGCAGTTACGACCAGCGGGGTCCCTACGAGCAGTACTTC.

J is TRBJ2-2 and V is TRBV19, with 12 nucleotides matching TRBD1. Germline CDR1 reads LNHDA; CDR2 reads SQIVND (reference sequence). The trim removed 1 base at V and 6 bases at J, leaving 6 bases unmatched. The CDR3 has 17 residues. As DNA, the CDR3 is TGTGCCAGTAGTATAGGACCGGGACAGGGGGCCTCCGGGGAGCTGTTTTTT. This codes for CASSIGPGQGASGELFF.

The rearrangement joins TRBV21-1 to TRBJ1-1; TRBD1 is the table's D call and was not checked against the DNA. TRBV21-1 is shown as a pseudogene. The CDR3 runs 16 residues. The CDR3: CASSKVQGAQNTEAFF. In DNA form, the CDR3 reads TGTGCCAGCAGCAAAGTACAGGGGGCGCAGAACACTGAAGCTTTCTTT.

This clone has just one count. In the same sample, other DNA sequences code for this CDR3. The J gene is TRBJ2-1, the V gene TRBV12-3 or TRBV12-4; D is uncertain. This CDR3 comprises 12 residues. The V end lost 5 bases, the J end lost 6 bases, and 8 bases lay between the germline ends. CDR3 amino acids: CASSLSGNEQFF. CDR3 in DNA: TGTGCCAGCAGTCTGTCCGGCAATGAGCAGTTCTTC.

The chain links TRBV5-1 to TRBJ2-1, with TRBD2 matching over 7 bases. Germline CDR1 reads SGHRS; CDR2 reads YFSETQ. CDR3 length equals 15 residues. The junction had 9 bases not matched to a gene; V was cut back by 0 bases and J by 9 bases. CDR3 protein: CASSLGGGSGSEQFF. Written as DNA, the CDR3 is TGCGCCAGCAGCTTGGGGGGCGGGAGTGGATCTGAGCAGTTCTTC.

This clone was observed a handful of times. One end of the junction does not line up with germline, which may come from a read error. V usage is TRBV19 and J usage is TRBJ2-1; D unclear. The CDR3 totals 11 residues. Germline V lookup: CDR1 LNHDA, CDR2 SQIVND (reference sequence). In DNA form, the CDR3 reads TGTGCCAGTAGTCTAGAGCGTGAGCAGTTCTTC. Protein sequence: CASSLEREQFF.